This TCR beta chain was sequenced for a study of response to subunit inactivated influenza vaccine. Study observations and caveats: Few new T cells, the authors suggested, are recruited by each seasonal influenza vaccination.

CDR1 is MNHNS, CDR2 SASEGT, per germline. Trimming cost V 6 bases and J 10 bases, with 19 bases left between them. The CDR3 is 14 amino acids. Of note for this clonotype: The target antigen is unknown.

MiXCR was run by TCRdb on the RT-PCR reads, yielding one entry per CDR3 protein. The table shows approximately 700,000 distinct CDR3 sequences, with roughly 13% occurring only once. This TCR was recovered from a man aged 45 to 65 who received an inactivated influenza vaccine. The sample here was PBMCs from blood, taken 14 days before vaccination. V and J are TRBV6-1 and TRBJ2-1; possibly TRBD2 for D (6 bases). CDR3 nucleotide sequence: TGTGCCAGCAGCGCCGGGACTCGGTTACTGGAGCAGTTCTTC. It is translated as CASSAGTRLLEQFF.